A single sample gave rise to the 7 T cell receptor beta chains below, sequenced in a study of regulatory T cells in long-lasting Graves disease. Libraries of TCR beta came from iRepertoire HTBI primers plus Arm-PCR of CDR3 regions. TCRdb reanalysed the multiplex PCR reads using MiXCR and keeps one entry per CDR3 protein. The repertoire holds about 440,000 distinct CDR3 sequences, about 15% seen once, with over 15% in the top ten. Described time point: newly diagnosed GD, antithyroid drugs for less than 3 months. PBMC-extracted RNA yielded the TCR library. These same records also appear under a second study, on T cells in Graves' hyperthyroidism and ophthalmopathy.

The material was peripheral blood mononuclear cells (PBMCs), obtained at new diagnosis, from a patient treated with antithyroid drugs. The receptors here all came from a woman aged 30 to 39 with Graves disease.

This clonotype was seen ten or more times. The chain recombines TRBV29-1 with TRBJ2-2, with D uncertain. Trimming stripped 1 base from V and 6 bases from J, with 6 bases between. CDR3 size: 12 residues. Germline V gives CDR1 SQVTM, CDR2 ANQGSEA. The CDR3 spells CSVEVVAGELFF. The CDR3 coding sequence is TGCAGCGTTGAAGTGGTAGCCGGGGAGCTGTTTTTT.

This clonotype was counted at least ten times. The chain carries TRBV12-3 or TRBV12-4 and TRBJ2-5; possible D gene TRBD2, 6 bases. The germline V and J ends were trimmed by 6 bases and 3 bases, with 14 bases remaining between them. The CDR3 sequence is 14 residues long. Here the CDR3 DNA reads TGTGCCAGCAGCCCAAGACTAGGGGAAGAGACCCAGTACTTC. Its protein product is CASSPRLGEETQYF.

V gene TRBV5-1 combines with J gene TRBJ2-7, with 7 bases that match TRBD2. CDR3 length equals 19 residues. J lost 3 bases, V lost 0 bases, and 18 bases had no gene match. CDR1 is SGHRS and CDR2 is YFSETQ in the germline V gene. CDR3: CASSLASPRGGSFSYEQYF. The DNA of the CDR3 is TGCGCCAGCAGCTTGGCGTCCCCGCGGGGCGGGAGTTTCAGCTACGAGCAGTACTTC. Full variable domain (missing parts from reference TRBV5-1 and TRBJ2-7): KAGVTQTPRYLIKTRGQQVTLSCSPISGHRSVSWYQQTPGQGLQFLFEYFSETQRNKGNFPGRFSGRQFSNSRSEMNVSTLELGDSALYLCASSLASPRGGSFSYEQYFGPGTRLTVT.

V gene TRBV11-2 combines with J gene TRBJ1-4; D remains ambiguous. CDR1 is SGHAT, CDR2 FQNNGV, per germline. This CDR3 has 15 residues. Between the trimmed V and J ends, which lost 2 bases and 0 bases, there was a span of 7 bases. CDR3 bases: TGTGCCAGCAGCTTACGGCGGCCAACTAATGAAAAACTGTTTTTT. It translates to CASSLRRPTNEKLFF. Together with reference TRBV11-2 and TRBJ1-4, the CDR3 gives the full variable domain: EAGVAQSPRYKIIEKRQSVAFWCNPISGHATLYWYQQILGQGPKLLIQFQNNGVVDDSQLPKDRFSAERLKGVDSTLKIQPAKLEDSAVYLCASSLRRPTNEKLFFGSGTQLSVL.

CDR3 region: CATSGLVQGEGSGANVLTF. CDR3 bases: TGTGCCACCAGTGGTCTTGTACAGGGCGAGGGATCTGGGGCCAACGTCCTGACTTTC. The V call is TRBV24-1, the J call TRBJ2-6, with D possibly being TRBD1 (6 bases). Germline lookup yields CDR1 KGHDR and CDR2 SFDVKD. Trimming shortened V by 5 bases and J by 1 base, and 20 bases separated the two germline ends. This CDR3 region has 19 residues.

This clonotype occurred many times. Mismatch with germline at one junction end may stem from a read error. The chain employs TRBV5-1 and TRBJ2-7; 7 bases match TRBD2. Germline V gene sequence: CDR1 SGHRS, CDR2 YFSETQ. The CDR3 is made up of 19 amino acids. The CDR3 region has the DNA TGCGCCAGCAGCTTGGTTACCCCAGATTCCTGGCGGGAGTCCTACGGGCAGTACTTC. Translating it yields CASSLVTPDSWRESYGQYF. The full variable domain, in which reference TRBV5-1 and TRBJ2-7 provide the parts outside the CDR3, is KAGVTQTPRYLIKTRGQQVTLSCSPISGHRSVSWYQQTPGQGLQFLFEYFSETQRNKGNFPGRFSGRQFSNSRSEMNVSTLELGDSALYLCASSLVTPDSWRESYGQYFGPGTRLTVT.

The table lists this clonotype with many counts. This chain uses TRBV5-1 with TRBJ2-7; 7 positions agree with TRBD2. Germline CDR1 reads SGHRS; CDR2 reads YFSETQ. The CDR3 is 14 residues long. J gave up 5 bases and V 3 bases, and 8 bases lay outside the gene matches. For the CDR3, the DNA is TGCGCCAGCAGCTGGGCGCAGGGAGGGAACGAGCAGTACTTC. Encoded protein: CASSWAQGGNEQYF.